The rows below give T cell receptor beta chains drawn from one sample of a study of blood T cell repertoires in COVID-19. Sequencing was performed with immunoSEQ multiplex PCR; in TCRdb, only in-frame clones are kept and a portion is missing. The data show about 230,000 clones, around 78% seen once. Sequencing used peripheral blood. These receptors were obtained from a woman between 70 and 85 years old with active or convalescent COVID-19. Each CDR3 is given without its conserved first and last residue.

V gene	J gene	CDR3 protein
TRBV6-4	TRBJ2-1	ASSRIWGPKNEQF
TRBV7-2	TRBJ2-2	ASSLRRAGTGELF
TRBV5-4	TRBJ1-6	ASSPGQGTSSYNSPLH
TRBV5-1	TRBJ1-5	ASSPGGGGGQPQH
TRBV20-1	TRBJ2-1	SAFPGEQF
TRBV12-3/TRBV12-4	TRBJ2-5	ASRQTGETQY
TRBV12-3/TRBV12-4	TRBJ2-7	ASSPSQGNEQY
TRBV19	TRBJ1-5	ASTGLNNQPQH
TRBV28	TRBJ1-2	ASSLGELTLGYGYT
TRBV28	TRBJ2-5	ASSLSPGQSQETQY
TRBV28	TRBJ1-5	ASSLGIRGGQGHQPQH
TRBV7-9	TRBJ2-7	ASRSSGGYEQY
TRBV7-2	TRBJ2-3	ASSLVPLAGADTQY
TRBV28	TRBJ2-1	ASRRDSGSGYEQF
TRBV29-1	TRBJ2-3	SVGGGNTDTQY
TRBV12-3/TRBV12-4	TRBJ2-7	ASTINGEQY
TRBV6-5	TRBJ1-1	ASSNLQVPTEAF
TRBV29-1	TRBJ1-1	SVEGQENTEAF
TRBV6-5	TRBJ1-6	ASSYGVSYNSPLH
TRBV7-6	TRBJ2-1	ASSSQRGNEQF
TRBV30	TRBJ1-1	AWSNGDTEAF
TRBV11-2	TRBJ2-7	ASSLGIPGQETNDEQY
TRBV7-9	TRBJ2-7	ASSLAWTGGDEQY
TRBV18	TRBJ1-4	ASSPTKGANEKLF
TRBV24-1	TRBJ2-1	ATSESTGQF
TRBV5-1	TRBJ1-6	ASSLYERGAGSPLH
TRBV18	TRBJ1-5	ASSLSPGQSNQPQH
TRBV3-1/TRBV3-2	TRBJ1-5	ASSQDGGAAGQPQH
TRBV28	TRBJ2-7	ASTTGGASGTYEQY
TRBV7-6	TRBJ2-6	ASSGSTGANVLT
TRBV4-1	TRBJ2-7	ASSQPGLGREQY
TRBV10-2	TRBJ1-6	ASSEIGQGYSPLH
TRBV7-2	TRBJ2-7	ASSLQVYEQY
TRBV6-2/TRBV6-3	TRBJ2-3	ASSSPFGGEVDTQY
TRBV23-1	TRBJ1-5	ASSQQGARPRQPQH
TRBV19	TRBJ1-1	ASSIPRGRGRDTEAF
TRBV13	TRBJ2-3	ASSLVGLAGGTDTQY
TRBV27	TRBJ1-4	ASSSGVEKLF
TRBV5-1	TRBJ1-3	ASSPTGAGTIY
TRBV9	TRBJ2-7	ASSVAGTGGTYEQY
TRBV19	TRBJ1-2	ASSMRQMVGYT
TRBV7-8	TRBJ1-1	ASSLDQGSTEAF
TRBV23-1	TRBJ2-5	ASSQSRAGGQETQY
TRBV5-4	TRBJ1-1	ASSSPLGGNTEAF
TRBV2	TRBJ2-3	ASSEALAGGTDTQY
TRBV5-1	TRBJ2-1	ASSPLASGAPNEQF
TRBV29-1	TRBJ2-5	SVDLHFRPGETQY
TRBV10-3	TRBJ1-1	AIVGQGNTEAF
TRBV28	TRBJ2-5	ASTVFRLAETQY
TRBV7-2	TRBJ2-1	ASSLASGFSFNEQF
TRBV5-6	TRBJ1-1	ASSLVDRNTEAF
TRBV6-5	TRBJ1-2	ASSYEGQGVYGYT
TRBV19	TRBJ1-1	ASRDSANTEAF
TRBV7-2	TRBJ1-2	ASSFRSGAEGYT
TRBV28	TRBJ1-4	ASTTGQGVEKLF